Included here is one T cell receptor beta chain sequence, with context. These data come from a study of shared clonotypes between healthy human individuals. Trimming at V came to 3 bases and at J to 7 bases, leaving 11 bases not matched to a gene. Germline V gives CDR1 SGDLS, CDR2 YYNGEE. The CDR3 totals 18 residues. Assay used: immunoSEQ multiplex PCR; TCRdb lists only in-frame clones, some missing. There are approximately 2.5 million clones in the sample; approximately 93% occur only once, and 0.36% lies in the top ten. The sequenced sample was naive CD4+ T cells from PBMCs. The subset was: CD45RA+ positively selected. The chain links TRBV9 to TRBJ2-2; the match to TRBD2 covers 14 bases. This clonotype originated in a man younger than 35 in good health. Some clones in this sample may be carry-over from other donors' samples. Here the CDR3 reads CASSATGTSGSRGGELFF. CDR3 coding DNA: TGTGCCAGCAGCGCAACCGGGACTAGCGGGAGTAGGGGCGGGGAGCTGTTTTTT.